The 11 T cell receptor beta chains given below trace back to one sample, sequenced in a study of neurological immune-mediated disorders. TCRdb used MiXCR to reprocess the 5' RACE reads, holding one entry per CDR3 protein. The sample includes 55,000 to 80,000 distinct CDR3 sequences, approximately 4.6% seen only once; the top ten take roughly 3.2%. Sequences were obtained from PBMCs. These receptor sequences come from a woman between 45 and 60 years old with multiple sclerosis.

This clonotype was found once. The conserved closing phenylalanine or tryptophan is absent in this CDR3, likely reflecting a read error. The chain uses TRBV5-6 and TRBJ1-6; 7 bases match TRBD1. From germline, CDR1 is SGHDT and CDR2 YYEEEE. The CDR3 totals 14 residues. J was trimmed by 7 bases and V by 1 base; bases with no gene match: 2. The CDR3 here is CASSLPDRNSPLHY. The CDR3 nucleotides are TGTGCCAGCAGCTTGCCGGACAGGAATTCACCCCTCCACTAT.

This clonotype was recorded at least ten times. The rearrangement uses TRBV29-1 and TRBJ2-1; D may be TRBD2 (5 bases). This CDR3 has 13 amino acids. Trimming took off 5 bases at V and 5 bases at J, with 13 bases between the two ends. Germline lookup yields CDR1 SQVTM and CDR2 ANQGSEA. The CDR3, as DNA: TGCAGCGTTAATGCGGGTTTACACAATGAGCAGTTCTTC. Its protein product is CSVNAGLHNEQFF.

There are many counts of this clonotype. The chain carries TRBV14 and TRBJ2-7; either TRBD1 or TRBD2 may fit D (6 bases each). Germline V CDR1 and CDR2: SGHDN, FVKESK. Trimming left V 4 bases short and J 6 bases short, with 16 bases between. CDR3 length: 14 amino acids. DNA for the CDR3: TGTGCCAGCAGCCTAACGGGGGCCTCCCTCGAGCAGTACTTC. The encoded protein is CASSLTGASLEQYF.

This clonotype was observed a handful of times. The J gene is TRBJ2-7, the V gene TRBV5-1; TRBD2 is a possible D gene (6 bases). Germline CDR1 and CDR2: SGHRS and YFSETQ. The CDR3 spans 16 residues. Trimming left V 0 bases short and J 2 bases short, with 15 bases between. The CDR3: CASSLAGVGGAYEQYF. CDR3 nucleotides: TGCGCCAGCAGCTTGGCCGGAGTAGGCGGGGCCTACGAGCAGTACTTC.

The gene calls are TRBV12-3 or TRBV12-4 and TRBJ1-6; TRBD1 agrees at 7 bases. The CDR3 extends over 14 amino acids. V lost 4 bases to trimming and J lost 6 bases; unmatched junction nucleotides: 3. CDR3 coding DNA: TGTGCCAGCAGTTGGGACAGCCTTAATTCACCCCTCCACTTT. It specifies CASSWDSLNSPLHF.

This clonotype came up many times. This chain uses TRBV29-1 with TRBJ2-1; the D gene is possibly TRBD2 (5 bases). The CDR3 length is 11 residues. CDR1 and CDR2 (germline): SQVTM, ANQGSEA. The DNA for the CDR3 is TGCGGATTCCGGGACTACAATGAGCAGTTCTTC. Its protein product is CGFRDYNEQFF.

This clonotype was seen at least ten times. A read error may produce the germline difference seen at one junction end. The chain joins TRBV12-3 or TRBV12-4 to TRBJ1-6; D remains unclear. The CDR3 spans 13 residues. CDR3 sequence: CASSLSRDSPLNF. For the CDR3, the DNA is TGTGCCAGCAGTTTGTCGAGGGATTCACCCCTCAACTTT.

This clonotype occurred many times. The chain links TRBV12-3 or TRBV12-4 to TRBJ1-5, with 8 bases identical to TRBD1. This CDR3 is 14 amino acids long. Losses at the gene ends were 8 bases for V and 11 bases for J; bases not matched to a gene: 14. The chain's CDR3 is CASQVGQGALAQHF. Written as DNA, the CDR3 is TGTGCCAGCCAGGTGGGTCAGGGGGCTTTGGCCCAGCATTTT.

This clonotype was seen ten or more times. The chain recombines TRBV6-2 or TRBV6-3 with TRBJ2-3, with D possibly matching TRBD2 (6 bases). The V gene's germline CDR1 is MNHEY and CDR2 SVGEGT. The CDR3 totals 16 residues. Trimming left V 4 bases short and J 7 bases short, with 21 bases between. Here the CDR3 reads CASSSPSRDSRHTQYF. The CDR3 coding sequence is TGTGCCAGCAGTTCCCCCTCCCGGGACTCCCGACATACGCAGTATTTT.

V is TRBV11-2 and J is TRBJ2-7; no definite D call. CDR3 length: 13 residues. CDR1 is SGHAT and CDR2 is FQNNGV in the germline V gene. The V gene lost 1 base and the J gene lost 3 bases, with 7 bases spanning the gap. The CDR3 nucleotides are TGTGCCAGCAGCTTAGTGAAGGGCTACGAGCAGTACTTC. Protein sequence: CASSLVKGYEQYF.

This clonotype came up many times. The V call is TRBV9, the J call TRBJ1-1, with D hard to call. This CDR3 contains 14 residues. Trimming shortened V by 4 bases and J by 4 bases, and 14 bases separated the two germline ends. CDR1 is SGDLS and CDR2 is YYNGEE in the germline V gene. DNA of the CDR3: TGTGCCAGCAGCTCCACCCTCGGCGGCACTGAAGCTTTCTTT. It codes for CASSSTLGGTEAFF.